The T cell receptor (beta chain) under discussion was sequenced for a study of CD8+ T cells in alopecia areata. Germline-derived CDR1 and CDR2 are MNHEY and SMNVEV (reference sequence). V lost 8 bases and J lost 0; bases outside the gene matches: 4. The CDR3 extends over 17 amino acids. Comment on this clone: Its specificity is unknown.

General observations from the study: Lesional scalp, especially alopecia totalis/universalis, showed higher clonality than normal scalp.

RNA extraction and reverse transcription yielded cDNA as sequencing template. Sequencing was performed with immunoSEQ multiplex PCR; in TCRdb, only in-frame clones are kept and a portion is missing. The repertoire holds around 30,000 clones, with over 65% as singletons. The V and J genes are TRBV27 and TRBJ2-1; 16 nucleotides match TRBD2. The TCR sequence derives from a human donor with alopecia areata. Sequences were obtained from NKG2D-low CD8+ T cells sorted from blood. CDR3 loop: CASSGTSGGVSYNEQFF. The CDR3 DNA reads TGTGCCAGCTCCGGGACTAGCGGGGGGGTCTCCTACAATGAGCAGTTCTTC.